This entry concerns a single T cell receptor beta chain. The antigen remains undetermined. The CDR3 contains 15 residues. Germline CDR1 is LNHNV and CDR2 is YYDKDF (reference sequence). Trimming took 5 bases from V and 9 from J; bases not matched to a gene: 11. The data originate from a study of beta chain features in type 1 diabetes. Looking at the study overall: Patient and healthy donor groups were alike in age, gender and cell yields. The study, taken as a whole, reports: Among patients, naive, central memory and Treg TCRB repertoires appeared more similar than among healthy donors. All four CD4+ subsets from Type 1 diabetes patients carried moderately but significantly shorter TCRB CDR3s. Fewer junction insertions and more nucleotide deletions appeared in type 1 diabetes patients.

The isolated RNA, all of it, was reverse transcribed, so expressed TCRB transcripts were what got sequenced. The table came from immunoSEQ multiplex PCR; TCRdb's copy has only in-frame clones and leaves some out. The profile shows 300,000 to 450,000 clones, roughly an eighth of them singletons. Sequences were obtained from naive CD4+ T cells from blood. The V call is TRBV15, the J call TRBJ1-5, with TRBD1 matching 9 bases. The source of this sequence is a woman aged 18-29 years with type 1 diabetes. Written as DNA, the CDR3 is TGTGCCACCAGCCCCAAAGGGACAGGGAGGGGGCCCCAGCATTTT. Amino acid sequence: CATSPKGTGRGPQHF.